A selection of T cell receptor beta chains follows, all from one sample in a study of cytomegalovirus exposure and HLA in healthy donors. Clones were sequenced by immunoSEQ multiplex PCR, and TCRdb holds only the in-frame ones, with some missing. The sample includes 110,000 or so clones, 65% to 75% of them seen just once. Sequenced sample: PBMCs. The receptors derive from a woman aged 35 to 49 in good health and CMV-seropositive. The CDR3 runs from the conserved cysteine through the conserved F or W. A D gene is named only where the DNA matches it firmly. Clone size is not always given. Where it is, it says once, few, many or a class for expanded clones.

clone_size,j_call,v_call,d_call,cdr3_nt,cdr3_aa
NA,TRBJ2-5,TRBV5-1,TRBD2,TGCGCCAGCAGCCAAATACCGGCTAGCGGGAGTGGTTCTGGGACCCAGTACTTC,CASSQIPASGSGSGTQYF
once,TRBJ1-2,TRBV7-8,TRBD1,TGTGCCAGCAGCTCCGCCGGACAGGGGAGTCGGGGCTACACCTTC,CASSSAGQGSRGYTF
once,TRBJ1-4,TRBV6-1,NA,TGTGCCAGCAGTTGGAGTGAAAAACTGTTTTTT,CASSWSEKLFF
NA,TRBJ2-3,TRBV29-1,TRBD2,TGCAGCGTTGGGACTAGCGGGGCAGATACGCAGTATTTT,CSVGTSGADTQYF
NA,TRBJ2-7,TRBV2,NA,TGTGCCAGCAGTGGGAACAGGATTTCCTACGAGCAGTACTTC,CASSGNRISYEQYF
NA,TRBJ1-1,TRBV7-2,TRBD1,TGTGCCAGCAGCTTAGGAGGACAGGGGAGTGGATGGGTGGAAGCTTTCTTT,CASSLGGQGSGWVEAFF
NA,TRBJ1-1,TRBV10-3,NA,TGTGCCATCTCTAACCAGGGGCCTGAAGCTTTCTTT,CAISNQGPEAFF
once,TRBJ2-2,TRBV6-1,NA,TGTGCCAGCAGTGAGGGACTGAACACCGGGGAGCTGTTTTTT,CASSEGLNTGELFF
NA,TRBJ2-1,TRBV2,TRBD2,TGTGCCAGCAGGGGTAGCGGGCTTGGTGAGCAGTTCTTC,CASRGSGLGEQFF
NA,TRBJ2-7,TRBV18,NA,TGTGCCAGCTCAGAATTGGGGCCACCCGGCGAGCAGTACTTC,CASSELGPPGEQYF
NA,TRBJ1-4,TRBV6-5,NA,TGTGCCAGCAGTTTTCCGTCGGGGTCACCTAATGAAAAACTGTTTTTT,CASSFPSGSPNEKLFF
NA,TRBJ2-5,TRBV2,TRBD2,TGTGCCAGCAGCGATGGGACTAGCGAGACCCAGTACTTC,CASSDGTSETQYF
NA,TRBJ1-6,TRBV6-4,TRBD1,TGTGCCAGCAGTGACTCGACAGGGGGTTCACCCCTCCACTTT,CASSDSTGGSPLHF
NA,TRBJ2-3,TRBV7-9,TRBD2,TGTGCCAGCAGCCTAGGGACTAGCGGGAGGACAGATACGCAGTATTTT,CASSLGTSGRTDTQYF
NA,TRBJ1-5,TRBV7-9,TRBD1,TGTTCCAGCAGCTTAGGGGGCAGCAATCAGCCCCAGCATTTT,CSSSLGGSNQPQHF
NA,TRBJ2-7,TRBV19,NA,TGTGCCAGTAGTACCAAATCAGGGGCCCCCACCTACGAGCAGTACTTC,CASSTKSGAPTYEQYF
NA,TRBJ2-2,TRBV5-6,TRBD1,TGTGCCAGCAGCTTGGGCCCGGGACAGATCACCGGGGAGCTGTTTTTT,CASSLGPGQITGELFF
NA,TRBJ1-2,TRBV19,TRBD1,TGTGCCAGTAGTACATCCGACAGGGGTCCCTATGGCTACACCTTC,CASSTSDRGPYGYTF
NA,TRBJ2-7,TRBV5-1,NA,TGCGCCAGCAGCTTGGCCCGGACAGTGATCTACGAGCAGTACTTC,CASSLARTVIYEQYF
NA,TRBJ1-6,TRBV11-3,NA,TGTGCCAGCAGCTCCCACAGGGAGACGGGTTCACCCCTCCACTTT,CASSSHRETGSPLHF
NA,TRBJ2-7,TRBV5-6,TRBD1,TGTGCCAGCAGCCCGGGACAGGGGTCGTACGAGCAGTACTTC,CASSPGQGSYEQYF
few,TRBJ2-5,TRBV4-3,NA,TGCGCCAGCAGCCCACTAATAGGTGAGGAAGAGACCCAGTACTTC,CASSPLIGEEETQYF
NA,TRBJ2-5,TRBV19,TRBD2,TGTGCCAGTAGTATTTCGGGGGGAGGGCGGGAGACCCAGTACTTC,CASSISGGGRETQYF
few,TRBJ1-5,TRBV28,NA,TGTGCCAGCAGTTTAGTACAGGGCTATAGCAATCAGCCCCAGCATTTT,CASSLVQGYSNQPQHF
NA,TRBJ2-3,TRBV11-2,TRBD2,TGTGCCAGCAGCCCCGGACTAGCGGGAGGACAAAGCACAGATACGCAGTATTTT,CASSPGLAGGQSTDTQYF
NA,TRBJ2-2,TRBV19,TRBD2,TGTGCCAGTAGTGCGGGACTAGCGGGGTACACCGGGGAGCTGTTTTTT,CASSAGLAGYTGELFF
NA,TRBJ1-4,TRBV9,NA,TGTGCCAGCAGCGTAGGGGGAGGCAGGGTTAATGAAAAACTGTTTTTT,CASSVGGGRVNEKLFF
NA,TRBJ2-1,TRBV4-1,NA,TGCGCCAGCAGCCAAGTTGGAGGAGGGGCGCATGAGCAGTTCTTC,CASSQVGGGAHEQFF
NA,TRBJ1-4,TRBV7-9,TRBD1,TGTGCCAGCAGCCAGGGGGCTTCTAATGAAAAACTGTTTTTT,CASSQGASNEKLFF
few,TRBJ2-1,TRBV12-5,TRBD2,TGTGCTAGTTCAACGAGGGGTGGCGGGGGGGCTTTGAATGAGCAGTTCTTC,CASSTRGGGGALNEQFF
NA,TRBJ1-3,TRBV7-8,TRBD1,TGTGCCAGCAGCTTAGCTGGGACAGGGAACATCCTGAGCTCTGGAAACACCATATATTTT,CASSLAGTGNILSSGNTIYF
NA,TRBJ2-7,TRBV7-2,TRBD1,TGTGCCAGCTACCTAAATGGACAGGGCCTCTACGAGCAGTACTTC,CASYLNGQGLYEQYF
NA,TRBJ2-3,TRBV6-5,TRBD2,TGTGCCAGCAGTTACTCGTCCTCGGGGGGTGAAGATACGCAGTATTTT,CASSYSSSGGEDTQYF
NA,TRBJ2-7,TRBV4-3,NA,TGCGCCAGCAGCCAAGAAACCAACAGGGCCTACGAGCAGTACTTC,CASSQETNRAYEQYF
NA,TRBJ1-5,TRBV9,NA,TGTGCCAGCAGCGTAGCGGGTAGCAATCAGCCCCAGCATTTT,CASSVAGSNQPQHF